One sample yielded the 21 T cell receptor beta chains listed below, sequenced in a study of blood T cells in healthy people across ages. A second PCR, run for roughly 7 to 12 cycles, used a sample-barcoded 5' primer plus a J-beta primer mix. A single record per CDR3 protein comes from TCRdb applying MiXCR to the 5' RACE reads. There are a few hundred thousand distinct CDR3 sequences in the sample; about 25% occur only once, and approximately 3.7% lies in the top ten. These data were likewise used in another study, on T cells of mothers and their children.

Sequencing was carried out using blood. The receptors here all came from a boy aged 2 to 10 in good health.

Only a few counts were recorded for this clonotype. The chain joins TRBV7-9 to TRBJ1-2, with a weak D call TRBD1 (5 bases). Germline CDR1 SEHNR, CDR2 FQNEAQ (reference sequence). Trimming removed 8 bases at V and 7 bases at J, with 17 bases between. This CDR3 comprises 13 residues. The CDR3 is CASSNEGTVGYTF. CDR3 DNA sequence: TGTGCCAGCTCGAATGAAGGGACCGTTGGCTACACCTTC.

J is TRBJ2-1 and V is TRBV5-1; D tentatively fits TRBD1 or TRBD2 (5 bases each). Germline CDR1 is SGHRS and CDR2 is YFSETQ. The CDR3 covers 14 residues. V gave up 0 bases and J gave up 4 bases, with 8 bases separating them. Here the CDR3 reads CASSLVGRYNEQFF. CDR3 coding DNA: TGCGCCAGCAGCTTGGTGGGACGGTACAATGAGCAGTTCTTC.

This chain connects TRBV12-3 or TRBV12-4 to TRBJ1-1; no firm D call. CDR3 size: 13 residues. V was clipped by 3 bases and J by 6 bases, with 11 bases between them. DNA for the CDR3: TGTGCCAGCAGTTTGAATCAAAACGCTGAAGCTTTCTTT. This gives the protein CASSLNQNAEAFF.

The rearrangement uses TRBV7-9 and TRBJ1-3, with unresolved D. CDR3 length: 14 amino acids. Germline V gene sequence: CDR1 SEHNR, CDR2 FQNEAQ (reference sequence). V was trimmed by 6 bases and J by 2 bases, leaving 11 bases between them. CDR3 residues: CASRGRATGNTIYF. CDR3 sequence (DNA): TGTGCCAGCAGGGGTAGGGCAACTGGAAACACCATATATTTT.

Turning to this clonotype: Compared with germline, one end of the junction differs, possibly owing to a read error. The CDR3, as DNA: TGTGCCAACAGCTTGGGACAGGCCCCCTACGAGCAGTACTTC. Translation gives CANSLGQAPYEQYF. The gene calls are TRBV7-9 and TRBJ2-7, with TRBD1 matching over 8 bases. Germline V gene data show CDR1 as SEHNR and CDR2 as FQNEAQ (reference sequence). This CDR3 region has 14 residues. Looking up the rest from reference TRBV7-9 and TRBJ2-7 gives the full variable domain: DTGVSQNPRHKITKRGQNVTFRCDPISEHNRLYWYRQTLGQGPEFLTYFQNEAQLEKSRLLSDRFSAERPKGSFSTLEIQRTEQGDSAMYLCANSLGQAPYEQYFGPGTRLTVT.

The chain's CDR3 is CASSEVQAGGKGEQFF. The CDR3 nucleotides are TGCGCCAGCAGCGAAGTGCAAGCGGGGGGGAAAGGGGAGCAGTTCTTC. The V gene is TRBV4-1, the J gene TRBJ2-5; 10 nucleotides line up with TRBD2. The J call may be mistaken, given a closer DNA end match to TRBJ2-1. Germline CDR1 MGHRA, CDR2 YSYEKL. The CDR3 has 16 residues.

This rearrangement joins TRBV20-1 to TRBJ2-1; possible D gene TRBD2, 5 bases. V lost 6 bases and J lost 6, with 9 bases in between. Germline CDR1 reads DFQATT; CDR2 reads SNEGSKA (reference sequence). CDR3 length: 11 residues. The DNA of the CDR3 is TGCAGTGCGGGGAGCAGCAATGAGCAGTTCTTC. The encoded protein is CSAGSSNEQFF.

The V and J genes are TRBV7-2 and TRBJ2-2; TRBD2 matches 9 bases. Germline V gene sequence: CDR1 SGHTA, CDR2 FQGNSA. V lost 2 bases, J lost 3 bases, and 4 bases stayed unmatched. The CDR3 runs 16 residues. The CDR3 region is CASSLLAGADTGELFF. The CDR3 bases are TGTGCCAGCAGCTTATTAGCGGGAGCAGACACCGGGGAGCTGTTTTTT.

This clonotype has a handful of counts. The chain combines TRBV7-9 with TRBJ2-7; weak D call: TRBD1 (7 bases). Germline CDR1 reads SEHNR; CDR2 reads FQNEAQ (reference sequence). V lost 4 bases and J 7 bases, leaving 23 bases between the germline ends. The CDR3 has 16 amino acids. CDR3 bases: TGTGCCAGCAGCTCAGGGGGTACACTATACCGGGGGGAGCAGTACTTC. Protein: CASSSGGTLYRGEQYF.

The V and J genes are TRBV7-2 and TRBJ2-3; no definite D call. The CDR3 contains 13 residues. Germline CDR1 and CDR2: SGHTA and FQGNSA. V was pared by 5 bases and J by 2 bases, with 8 bases between. The CDR3 sequence is CASSQRYTDTQYF. CDR3 sequence (DNA): TGTGCCAGCAGCCAGAGATACACAGATACGCAGTATTTT.

The chain is built from TRBV6-1 and TRBJ2-5; the D gene is possibly TRBD1 (5 bases). This CDR3 spans 15 amino acids. The V end was cut by 3 bases, the J end by 3 bases, with 14 bases between. Per the germline V gene, CDR1 is MNHNS and CDR2 is SASEGT. The CDR3 coding sequence is TGTGCCAGCAGTGAGCTCTCAGGGTACGAAGAGACCCAGTACTTC. Protein: CASSELSGYEETQYF.

The gene calls are TRBV7-2 and TRBJ2-7; 11 bases map to TRBD2. Germline V lookup: CDR1 SGHTA, CDR2 FQGNSA. This CDR3 has 18 residues. Trimming cost V 0 bases and J 7 bases; bases outside gene matches: 14. The CDR3 sequence is CASSLAAGIAGGLEEQYF. CDR3 coding DNA: TGTGCCAGCAGCTTAGCGGCGGGAATAGCGGGAGGGCTCGAAGAGCAGTACTTC. Full variable domain (missing parts from reference TRBV7-2 and TRBJ2-7): GAGVSQSPSNKVTEKGKDVELRCDPISGHTALYWYRQSLGQGLEFLIYFQGNSAPDKSGLPSDRFSAERTGGSVSTLTIQRTQQEDSAVYLCASSLAAGIAGGLEEQYFGPGTRLTVT.

CDR3 bases: TGCGCCAGCAGCCCAGCAGGGGCGTTGAACACTGAAGCTTTCTTT. As protein: CASSPAGALNTEAFF. The rearrangement uses TRBV5-1 and TRBJ1-1; a possible D gene is TRBD1 (6 bases). The CDR3 totals 15 residues. Per the germline V gene, CDR1 is SGHRS and CDR2 is YFSETQ. V dropped 4 bases and J dropped 0 bases, with 13 bases sitting between them.

This clonotype was seen ten or more times. The chain has TRBV5-1 and TRBJ2-5; D ambiguous. The CDR3 extends over 14 amino acids. The V and J ends lost 0 bases and 4 bases respectively, with 10 bases between them. CDR1 is SGHRS, CDR2 YFSETQ, per germline. CDR3 residues: CASSLGASGETQYF. The CDR3, as DNA: TGCGCCAGCAGCTTGGGGGCTAGTGGAGAGACCCAGTACTTC.

The V gene is TRBV4-1, the J gene TRBJ2-7, with D possibly being TRBD1 or TRBD2 (5 bases each). V lost 1 base and J 2 bases, leaving 18 bases between the germline ends. Germline V lookup: CDR1 MGHRA, CDR2 YSYEKL. This CDR3 region has 17 residues. The DNA of the CDR3 is TGCGCCAGCAGCCAAGTTGGGGACCGCCAACTGCCCTACGAGCAGTACTTC. Its protein product is CASSQVGDRQLPYEQYF.

The chain combines TRBV12-3 or TRBV12-4 with TRBJ2-1; tentatively, D is TRBD2 (6 bases). Trimming took off 6 bases at V and 1 base at J, with 16 bases between the two ends. This CDR3 contains 16 residues. The CDR3 region is CASSPDGGRSYNEQFF. CDR3 nucleotide sequence: TGTGCCAGCAGCCCCGACGGTGGGAGGTCCTACAATGAGCAGTTCTTC.

This chain uses TRBV20-1 with TRBJ1-2; D uncertain. This CDR3 spans 11 amino acids. The germline V gene encodes CDR1 DFQATT and CDR2 SNEGSKA (reference sequence). V was pared by 3 bases and J by 5 bases, with 7 bases between. For the CDR3, the DNA is TGCAGTGCTAGTGTGGGGTATGGCTACACCTTC. Residues: CSASVGYGYTF.

This clonotype was picked up a small number of times. The chain has TRBV2 and TRBJ2-5; D remains unclear. CDR1 and CDR2 (germline): SNHLY, FYNNEI. The CDR3 length is 15 residues. V was trimmed by 3 bases and J by 3 bases, leaving 14 bases between them. The CDR3 DNA follows: TGTGCCAGCAGTGAGGGAACTGGCGGAGAAGAGACCCAGTACTTC. Amino acids: CASSEGTGGEETQYF.

The CDR3 DNA is TGTGCCTGGAGTCTGCGGGGGGCCTACAATGAGCAGTTCTTC. Its translation is CAWSLRGAYNEQFF. The rearrangement uses TRBV30 and TRBJ2-1; 8 bases map to TRBD2. The germline CDR1 and CDR2 sequences are GTSNPN and SVGIG (reference sequence). V lost 2 bases, J lost 2 bases, and 2 bases stayed unmatched. The CDR3 is 14 amino acids.

CDR3 DNA: TGTGCCAGCAGCCAAACAGCGGGAAATGAGCAGTTCTTC. This gives the protein CASSQTAGNEQFF. The chain combines TRBV7-2 with TRBJ2-7, with TRBD2 identical over 7 bases. The J call may be faulty, since TRBJ2-1 better matches the DNA end. Looked up from germline, CDR1 is SGHTA and CDR2 is FQGNSA. The CDR3 sequence is 13 residues long.

The chain uses TRBV20-1 and TRBJ2-5; D might be TRBD1 or TRBD2, each matching 5 bases. Per germline, CDR1 DFQATT and CDR2 SNEGSKA (reference sequence). Trimming left V 5 bases short and J 5 bases short, with 15 bases between. This CDR3 is built from 13 residues. The CDR3 protein is CSAYRDPRETQYF. The CDR3 DNA reads TGCAGTGCTTACCGGGACCCCAGGGAGACCCAGTACTTC.